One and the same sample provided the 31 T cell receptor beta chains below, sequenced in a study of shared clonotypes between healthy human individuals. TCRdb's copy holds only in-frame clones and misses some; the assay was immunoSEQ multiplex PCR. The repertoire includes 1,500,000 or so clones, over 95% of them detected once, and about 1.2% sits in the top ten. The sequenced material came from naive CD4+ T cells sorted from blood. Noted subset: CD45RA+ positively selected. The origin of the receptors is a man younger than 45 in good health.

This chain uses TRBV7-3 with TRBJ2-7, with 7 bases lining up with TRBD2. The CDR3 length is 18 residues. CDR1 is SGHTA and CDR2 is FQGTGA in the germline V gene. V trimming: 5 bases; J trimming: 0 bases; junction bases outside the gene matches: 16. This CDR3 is CASSQFGALADHSYEQYF. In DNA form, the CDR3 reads TGTGCCAGCAGCCAGTTTGGGGCTCTAGCGGACCACTCCTACGAGCAGTACTTC. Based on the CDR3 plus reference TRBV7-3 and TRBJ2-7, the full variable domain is GAGVSQTPSNKVTEKGKYVELRCDPISGHTALYWYRQSLGQGPEFLIYFQGTGAADDSGLPNDRFFAVRPEGSVSTLKIQRTERGDSAVYLCASSQFGALADHSYEQYFGPGTRLTVT.

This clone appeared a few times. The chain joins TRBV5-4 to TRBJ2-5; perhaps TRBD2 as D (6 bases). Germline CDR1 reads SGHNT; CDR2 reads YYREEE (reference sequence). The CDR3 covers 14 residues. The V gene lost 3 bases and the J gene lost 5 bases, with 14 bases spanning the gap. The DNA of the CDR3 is TGTGCCAGCAGCTCCCAAGCGGCGGGGGAGACCCAGTACTTC. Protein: CASSSQAAGETQYF.

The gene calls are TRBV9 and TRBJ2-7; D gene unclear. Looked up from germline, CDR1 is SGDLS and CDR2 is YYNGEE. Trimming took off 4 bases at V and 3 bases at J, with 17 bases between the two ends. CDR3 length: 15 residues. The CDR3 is CASSPHRSPVYEQYF. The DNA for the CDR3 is TGTGCCAGCAGCCCCCATCGGAGCCCCGTCTACGAGCAGTACTTC.

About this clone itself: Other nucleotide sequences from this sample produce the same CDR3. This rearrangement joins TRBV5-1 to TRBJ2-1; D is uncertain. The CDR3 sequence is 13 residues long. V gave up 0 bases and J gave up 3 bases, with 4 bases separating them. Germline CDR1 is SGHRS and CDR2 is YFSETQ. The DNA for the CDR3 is TGCGCCAGCAGCTTGGGGAGCTACAATGAGCAGTTCTTC. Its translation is CASSLGSYNEQFF.

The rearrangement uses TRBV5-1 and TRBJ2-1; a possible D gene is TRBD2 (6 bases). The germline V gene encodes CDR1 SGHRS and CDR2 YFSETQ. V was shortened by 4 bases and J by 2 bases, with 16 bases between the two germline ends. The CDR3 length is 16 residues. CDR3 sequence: CASSGTRDFPYNEQFF. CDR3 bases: TGCGCCAGCAGCGGGACCCGGGACTTCCCCTACAATGAGCAGTTCTTC.

The CDR3, as DNA: TGTGCCAGCAGCTTAGGTAGCGGGAGTTTCGAGCAGTACTTC. Protein product: CASSLGSGSFEQYF. V usage is TRBV7-2 and J usage is TRBJ2-7; 9 bases agree with TRBD2. Germline trimming cut 1 base from V and 6 bases from J; bases unmatched to any gene: 4. Germline CDR1 is SGHTA and CDR2 is FQGNSA. The CDR3 spans 14 residues.

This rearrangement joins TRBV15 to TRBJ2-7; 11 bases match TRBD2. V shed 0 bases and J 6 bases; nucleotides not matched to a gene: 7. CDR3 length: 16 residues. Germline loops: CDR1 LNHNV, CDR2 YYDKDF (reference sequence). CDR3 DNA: TGTGCCACCAGCAGAGATCGGGGACTAGCGGCCACCGAGCAGTACTTC. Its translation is CATSRDRGLAATEQYF. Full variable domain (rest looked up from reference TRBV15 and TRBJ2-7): DAMVIQNPRYQVTQFGKPVTLSCSQTLNHNVMYWYQQKSSQAPKLLFHYYDKDFNNEADTPDNFQSRRPNTSFCFLDIRSPGLGDTAMYLCATSRDRGLAATEQYFGPGTRLTVT.

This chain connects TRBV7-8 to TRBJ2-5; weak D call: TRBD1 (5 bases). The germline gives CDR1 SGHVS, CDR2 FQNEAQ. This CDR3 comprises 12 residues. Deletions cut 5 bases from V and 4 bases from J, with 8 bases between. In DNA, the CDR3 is TGTGCCAGCAGCCCTGGGGCAGAGACCCAGTACTTC. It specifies CASSPGAETQYF.

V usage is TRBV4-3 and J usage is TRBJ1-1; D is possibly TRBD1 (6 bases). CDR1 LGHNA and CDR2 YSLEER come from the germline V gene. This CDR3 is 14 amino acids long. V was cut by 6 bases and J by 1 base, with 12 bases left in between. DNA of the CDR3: TGCGCCAGCAGTGGCAGGGGACGGAACACTGAAGCTTTCTTT. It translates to CASSGRGRNTEAFF.

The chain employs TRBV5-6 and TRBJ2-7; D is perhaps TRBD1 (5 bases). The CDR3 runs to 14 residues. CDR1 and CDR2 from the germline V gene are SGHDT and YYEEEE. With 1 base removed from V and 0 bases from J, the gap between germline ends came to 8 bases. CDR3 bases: TGTGCCAGCAGCTTGCCAGGGCTCTCCTACGAGCAGTACTTC. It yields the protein CASSLPGLSYEQYF.

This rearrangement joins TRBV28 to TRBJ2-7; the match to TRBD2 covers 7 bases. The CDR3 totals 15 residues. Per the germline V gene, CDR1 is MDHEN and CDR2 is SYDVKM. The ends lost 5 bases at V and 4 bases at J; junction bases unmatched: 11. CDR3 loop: CASSIGGLVGYEQYF. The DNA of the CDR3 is TGTGCCAGCAGTATTGGAGGACTAGTCGGTTACGAGCAGTACTTC.

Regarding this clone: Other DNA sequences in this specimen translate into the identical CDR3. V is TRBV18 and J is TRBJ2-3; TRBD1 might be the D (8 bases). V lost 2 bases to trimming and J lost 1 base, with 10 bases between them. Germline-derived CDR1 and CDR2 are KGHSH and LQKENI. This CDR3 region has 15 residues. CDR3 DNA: TGTGCCAGCTCACCAACAGGGGGGGGCACAGATACGCAGTATTTT. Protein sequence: CASSPTGGGTDTQYF.

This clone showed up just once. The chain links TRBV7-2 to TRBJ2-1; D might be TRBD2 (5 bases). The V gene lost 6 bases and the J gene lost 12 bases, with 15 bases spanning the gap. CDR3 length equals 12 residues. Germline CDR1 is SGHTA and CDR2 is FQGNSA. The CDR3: CASRATSRSQFF. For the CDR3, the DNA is TGTGCCAGCAGGGCCACTAGTAGGTCGCAGTTCTTC.

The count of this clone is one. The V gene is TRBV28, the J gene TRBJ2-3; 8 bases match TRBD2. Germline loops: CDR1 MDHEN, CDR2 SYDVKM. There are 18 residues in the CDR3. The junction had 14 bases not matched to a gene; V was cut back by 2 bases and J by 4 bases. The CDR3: CASSLIPGKRERSDTQYF. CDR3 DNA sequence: TGTGCCAGCAGTTTAATCCCGGGGAAGCGGGAGAGGTCAGATACGCAGTATTTT.

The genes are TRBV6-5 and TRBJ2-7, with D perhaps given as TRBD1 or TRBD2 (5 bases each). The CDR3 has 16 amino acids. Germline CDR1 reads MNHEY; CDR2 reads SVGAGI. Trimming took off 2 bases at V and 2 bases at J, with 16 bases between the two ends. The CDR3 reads CASSYSARGWAYEQYF. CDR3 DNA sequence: TGTGCCAGCAGTTACAGTGCGAGGGGCTGGGCCTACGAGCAGTACTTC.

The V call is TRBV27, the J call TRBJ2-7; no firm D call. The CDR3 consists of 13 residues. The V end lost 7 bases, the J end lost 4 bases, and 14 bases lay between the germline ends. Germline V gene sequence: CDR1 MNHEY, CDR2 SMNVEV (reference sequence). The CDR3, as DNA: TGTGCCAGCAAGGCCAGGATGGAGTACGAGCAGTACTTC. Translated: CASKARMEYEQYF.

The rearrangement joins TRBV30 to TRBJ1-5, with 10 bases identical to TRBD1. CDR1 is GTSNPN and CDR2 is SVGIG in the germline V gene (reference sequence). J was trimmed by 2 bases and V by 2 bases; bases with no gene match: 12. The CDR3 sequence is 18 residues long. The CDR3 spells CAWSTSGTGVWGNQPQHF. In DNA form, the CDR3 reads TGTGCCTGGAGTACATCCGGGACAGGGGTGTGGGGCAATCAGCCCCAGCATTTT.

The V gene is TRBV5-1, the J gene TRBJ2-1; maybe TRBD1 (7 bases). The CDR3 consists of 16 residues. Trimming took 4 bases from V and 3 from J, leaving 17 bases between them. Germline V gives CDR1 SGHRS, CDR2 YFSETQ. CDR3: CASSRSGRDSYNEQFF. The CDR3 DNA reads TGCGCCAGCAGCCGGTCGGGGCGGGACAGCTACAATGAGCAGTTCTTC.

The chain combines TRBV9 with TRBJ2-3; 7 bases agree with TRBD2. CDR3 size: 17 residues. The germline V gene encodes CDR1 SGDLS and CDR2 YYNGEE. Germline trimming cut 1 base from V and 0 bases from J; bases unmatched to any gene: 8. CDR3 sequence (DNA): TGTGCCAGCAGCGTATGGCCTAGCGGTGCTAGCACAGATACGCAGTATTTT. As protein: CASSVWPSGASTDTQYF.

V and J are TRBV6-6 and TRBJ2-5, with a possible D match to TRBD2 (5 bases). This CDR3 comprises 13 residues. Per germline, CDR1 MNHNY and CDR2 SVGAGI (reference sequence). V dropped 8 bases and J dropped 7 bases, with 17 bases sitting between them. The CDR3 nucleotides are TGTGCCAGCTATGAAGGAGGCCTGGGGACCCAGTACTTC. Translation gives CASYEGGLGTQYF.

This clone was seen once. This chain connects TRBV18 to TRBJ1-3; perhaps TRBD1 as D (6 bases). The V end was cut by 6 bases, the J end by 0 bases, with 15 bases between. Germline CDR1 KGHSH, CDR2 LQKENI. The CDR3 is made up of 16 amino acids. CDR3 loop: CASSWNTGTSGNTIYF. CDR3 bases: TGTGCCAGCTCGTGGAACACAGGGACCTCTGGAAACACCATATATTTT.

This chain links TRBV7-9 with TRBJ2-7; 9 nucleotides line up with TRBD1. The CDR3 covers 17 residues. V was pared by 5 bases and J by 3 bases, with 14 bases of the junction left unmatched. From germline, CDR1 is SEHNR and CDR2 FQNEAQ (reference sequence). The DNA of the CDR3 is TGTGCCAGCAGCCCCCCCCCGCGGACAGGGGTCCGCTACGAGCAGTACTTC. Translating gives CASSPPPRTGVRYEQYF.

Written as DNA, the CDR3 is TGCGCCAGCAGCCAGGGACTAGCGGGACACTTTGAGCAGTTCTTC. Translated: CASSQGLAGHFEQFF. The chain recombines TRBV5-1 with TRBJ2-1, with 13 bases aligning to TRBD2. The germline V gene has CDR1 SGHRS and CDR2 YFSETQ. The CDR3 extends over 15 amino acids. V was pared by 4 bases and J by 9 bases, with 7 bases of the junction left unmatched.

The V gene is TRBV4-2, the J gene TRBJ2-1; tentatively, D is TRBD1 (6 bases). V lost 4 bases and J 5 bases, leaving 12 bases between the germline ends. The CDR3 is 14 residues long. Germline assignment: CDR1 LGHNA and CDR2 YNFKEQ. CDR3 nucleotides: TGTGCCAGCAGCCCGGGGACATGGGACAATGAGCAGTTCTTC. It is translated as CASSPGTWDNEQFF.

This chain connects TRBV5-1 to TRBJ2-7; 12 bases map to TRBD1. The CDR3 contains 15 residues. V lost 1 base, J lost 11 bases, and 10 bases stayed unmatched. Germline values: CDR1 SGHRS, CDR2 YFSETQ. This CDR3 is CASSLKGQGASDEYF. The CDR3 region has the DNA TGCGCCAGCAGCTTGAAGGGACAGGGGGCGTCCGACGAGTACTTC.

The CDR3 bases are TGTGCCAGTAGTATTGCACGGATCTATGGCTACACCTTC. Protein: CASSIARIYGYTF. The chain couples TRBV19 to TRBJ1-2; no clear D. This CDR3 has 13 amino acids. Germline V gene sequence: CDR1 LNHDA, CDR2 SQIVND (reference sequence). Trimming stripped 3 bases from V and 4 bases from J, with 9 bases between. Drawing the rest from reference TRBV19 and TRBJ1-2, the complete variable domain is DGGITQSPKYLFRKEGQNVTLSCEQNLNHDAMYWYRQDPGQGLRLIYYSQIVNDFQKGDIAEGYSVSREKKESFPLTVTSAQKNPTAFYLCASSIARIYGYTFGSGTRLTVV.

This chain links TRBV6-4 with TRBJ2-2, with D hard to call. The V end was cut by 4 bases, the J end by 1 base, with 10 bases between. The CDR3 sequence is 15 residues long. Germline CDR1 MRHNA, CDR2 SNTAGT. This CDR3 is CASSGAAGNTGELFF. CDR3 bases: TGTGCCAGCAGTGGGGCCGCAGGGAACACCGGGGAGCTGTTTTTT.

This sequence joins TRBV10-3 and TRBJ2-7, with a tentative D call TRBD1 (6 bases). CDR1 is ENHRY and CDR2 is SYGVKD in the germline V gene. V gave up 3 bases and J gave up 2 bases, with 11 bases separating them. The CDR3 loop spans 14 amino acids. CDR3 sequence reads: CAISETQGTYEQYF. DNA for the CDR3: TGTGCCATCAGTGAAACACAGGGAACCTACGAGCAGTACTTC.

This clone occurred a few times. The CDR3 nucleotides read TGTGCCAGCAGCCTATTAAGACCCCCGGGACAGGGGGTCTATGGCTACACCTTC. It translates to CASSLLRPPGQGVYGYTF. This chain links TRBV7-9 with TRBJ1-2; 11 bases map to TRBD1. Germline-derived CDR1 and CDR2 are SEHNR and FQNEAQ (reference sequence). This CDR3 is built from 18 residues. Trimming removed 5 bases from V and 4 bases from J; junction bases left unmatched: 15.

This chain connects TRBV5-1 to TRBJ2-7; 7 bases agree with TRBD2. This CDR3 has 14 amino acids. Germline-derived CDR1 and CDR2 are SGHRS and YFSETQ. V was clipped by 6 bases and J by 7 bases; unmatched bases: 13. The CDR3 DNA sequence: TGCGCCAGCAAGTGGGAGGGACTCTCTCGGGAGCAGTACTTC. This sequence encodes CASKWEGLSREQYF.

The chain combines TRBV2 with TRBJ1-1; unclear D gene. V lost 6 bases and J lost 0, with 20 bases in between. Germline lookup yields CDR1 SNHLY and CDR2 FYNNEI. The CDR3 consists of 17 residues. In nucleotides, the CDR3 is TGTGCCAGCAGGACATATCGTGGGGAATCACTGAACACTGAAGCTTTCTTT. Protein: CASRTYRGESLNTEAFF.